This TCR beta chain is drawn from a study of cytomegalovirus exposure and HLA in healthy donors. General observations from the study: Rare TCR sequences dominated, though some public TCRs recurred in many donors.

This clone is a singleton in its sample. The antigen remains undetermined. The PCR contained 60 Vbeta and 13 Jbeta primers. Clones were sequenced by immunoSEQ multiplex PCR, and TCRdb holds only the in-frame ones, with some missing. The sample has under 130,000 clones, around 75% seen once. V lost 4 bases to trimming and J lost 0 bases, with 5 bases between them. The CDR3 runs to 14 residues. Germline V lookup: CDR1 SGHDT, CDR2 YYEEEE. Sequenced sample: PBMCs. The sequence was collected from a young man in good health and CMV-seropositive. V usage is TRBV5-6 and J usage is TRBJ1-6; D is undetermined. The CDR3 nucleotides are TGTGCCAGCAGCCCCGGCTCCTATAATTCACCCCTCCACTTT. Translated, it gives CASSPGSYNSPLHF. Using reference TRBV5-6 and TRBJ1-6 for the parts outside the CDR3, the full variable domain is DAGVTQSPTHLIKTRGQQVTLRCSPKSGHDTVSWYQQALGQGPQFIFQYYEEEERQRGNFPDRFSGHQFPNYSSELNVNALLLGDSALYLCASSPGSYNSPLHFGNGTRLTVT.